This TCR beta chain was documented in a study of molecular identifiers for immune sequencing clone quantification (dated by TCRdb to 2016 to 2019). In the study overall: For a replicate experiment, the RNA from either approximately 20,000 or 100,000 naive CD8 T cells was divided into five aliquots, and four of those aliquots went on to sequencing. The study was a methods study using CD8 T cells to benchmark molecular-identifier clustering-based TCR repertoire sequencing (MIDCIRS) and TCR RNA copy counting. Overall study outcomes, separate from this receptor: The naive libraries included spiked-in Jurkat TCR RNA (roughly nine copies' worth), and this Jurkat TCR RNA is not part of the donor repertoire. When barcode sub-clustering was left out, chimeric consensus sequences inflated TCR diversity, with chimeras reaching as high as 47%. A single cell's worth of spiked-in Jurkat TCR RNA was reported detectable even among under 1.3 million naive CD8 T cells. Identical TCR molecules sharing a barcode could cause highly expanded clone sizes to be underestimated. In CMV-specific effector cells, clones with more than 20 RNA copies accounted for over 97% of molecules, whereas in naive cells such clones accounted for under 1%. Modeling indicated approximately 3.1 TCR RNA copies recovered per cell, compared with about 10 by digital PCR, which implies a capture efficiency of 25% to 35%.

A word on this clonotype: The specificity of this receptor is unknown. This could be a read error, since a much larger clone is one nucleotide away.

The CDR3 holds 16 amino acids from the cysteine to the phenylalanine. The entry retains the CDR3 DNA only, 48 bases that are in frame from base 1. The protocol used for the library was PCR. The reads were generated on a NextSeq 500. Bulk TCR libraries were generated as previously described, with the TCR primers listed in Table S5 used. Purification of total RNA was performed with the Qiagen AllPrep DNA/RNA kit. Before analysis, reads from multiple sequencing runs of the same library were pooled. Processing in the source paper ran as follows. Reads were retained only if the reads had an exact TCR constant sequence, and the retained reads were trimmed to 150 nt and grouped according to their 12-nt molecular barcodes. Reads within each barcode group were sub-clustered using a 15% Levenshtein threshold, and quality-weighted consensus sequences were constructed for each RNA molecule. Non-functional sequences were excluded, and lower-count sequences lying one edit away from another sequence were also excluded. Based on a fit of two negative binomial distributions, barcode sub-clusters having less than 20% of the maximum read count were discarded. The raw public reads went through TCRdb reprocessing: fastp at Q25, MiXCR clone calling, in-frame beta chains kept. Entries that share a CDR3 protein sequence are merged under the most common genes and DNA. The V and J calls and clone size are TCRdb's, not the authors'. Within this sample are 490,000 or so distinct CDR3 sequences, with about a quarter of them counted one time only. The ten largest clones take up approximately 0.76% of the sample.

Libraries of naive CD8 T cells were generated from roughly 21,000 to 960,000 sorted cells, with 10%, 30% or 50% of the purified RNA used. Naive CD8 T cells were FACS-sorted as CD8+CD4-CCR7+CD45RA+ on a BD FACSAria II into RLT Plus buffer. Detection sensitivity was tested by spiking Jurkat RNA equal to roughly ten TCR copies' worth into samples containing roughly 19,000-1,100,000 naive CD8 T cells. CD8 T cells were enriched using RosetteSep CD8+ T Cell Enrichment Cocktail and Ficoll-Paque, and the enriched cells then underwent ACK red cell lysis. This sequence was found in a human donor in good health. Some libraries in this study had Jurkat cell RNA spiked in. The sample comprised naive CD8+ T cells from blood, with Jurkat cell RNA spiked in. The cell subset or site label of this sample denotes: FACS-sorted CD8+CD4-CCR7+CD45RA+ naive T cells. The chain joins TRBV5-3 to TRBJ2-3, with the D gene call left open. TRBV5-3 is an ORF, and what it does is uncertain. At the DNA level, the sequence is TGTGCCAGCAGCTTGGGTTCCAGCTATTCCACAGATAAGCAGTATTTT. Translation gives CASSLGSSYSTDKQYF.